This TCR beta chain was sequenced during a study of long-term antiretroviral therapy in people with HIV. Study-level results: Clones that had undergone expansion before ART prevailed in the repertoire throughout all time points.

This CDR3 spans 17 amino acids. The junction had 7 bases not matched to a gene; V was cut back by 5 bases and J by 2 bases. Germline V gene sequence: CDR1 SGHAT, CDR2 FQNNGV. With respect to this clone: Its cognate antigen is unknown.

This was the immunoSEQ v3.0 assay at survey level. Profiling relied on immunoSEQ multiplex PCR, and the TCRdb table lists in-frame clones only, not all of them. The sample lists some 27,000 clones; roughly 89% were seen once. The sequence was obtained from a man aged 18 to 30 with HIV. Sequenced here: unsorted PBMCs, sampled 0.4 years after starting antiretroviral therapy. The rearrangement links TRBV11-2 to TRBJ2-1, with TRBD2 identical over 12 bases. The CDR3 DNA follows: TGTGCCAGCAGCAAGCGCGGACTAGCGGGACCCTACAATGAGCAGTTCTTC. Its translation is CASSKRGLAGPYNEQFF.